Sequencing of this TCR beta chain was carried out in a study of T-cell reconstitution after alpha-beta-depleted transplantation in children. Study-level points and caveats: T-cell counts and diversity at one year following transplant were attributed mainly to newly produced T cells. Surviving recipient T cells and thymic progenitors produced the high day-60 TCRbeta diversity seen in some patients. There were reportedly several hundred expanded graft clones from which alpha-beta T cells came about two months after transplant.

The CDR3 consists of 16 residues. After removal of 1 base from V and 1 base from J, the junction contained 7 bases not matched to a gene. In germline, CDR1 is DFQATT, CDR2 SNEGSKA (reference sequence). A TCRbeta library incorporating unique molecular identifiers was prepared. TCRdb called the PCR reads again in MiXCR, with one record for every CDR3 protein. Altogether about 610,000 distinct CDR3 sequences are present, 27% being singletons, with the ten largest covering 30% to 40%. Concerning this clonotype: Its antigen is as yet unknown.

The TCR was taken from a boy younger than two with Wiskott-Aldrich syndrome, due to receive a stem cell transplant. V gene TRBV20-1 combines with J gene TRBJ2-1, with 7 bases matching TRBD2. The sequencing used PBMCs, collected before TCRalphabeta/CD19-depleted stem cell transplant. CDR3 in amino acids: CSARGGREGSYNEQFF. CDR3 coding DNA: TGCAGTGCTAGAGGGGGGAGGGAGGGTTCCTACAATGAGCAGTTCTTC.